These T cell receptor beta chains were read from a single sample in a study of cytomegalovirus exposure and HLA in healthy donors. Some clones are missing from TCRdb's copy, which holds only in-frame ones; the method was immunoSEQ multiplex PCR. The sample includes 97,000 or so clones, more than 85% of them seen just once. Sequencing used PBMCs. The origin of the receptors is a man aged 18 to 29 in good health and CMV-seropositive. The CDR3 runs from the conserved cysteine through the conserved F or W. A D gene is named only where the DNA matches it firmly. Clone size is shown for a subset of rows, as once, few, many or a class of expanded clone.

V: TRBV28; J: TRBJ2-1; size: -; D: -; DNA: TGTGCCAGCAGTTCGCTAGGGGGTCCGTTCAATGAGCAGTTCTTC; CDR3: CASSSLGGPFNEQFF
V: TRBV7-2; J: TRBJ2-6; size: -; D: -; DNA: TGTGCCAGCAGCGGCCACTCTGGGGCCAACGTCCTGACTTTC; CDR3: CASSGHSGANVLTF
V: TRBV23-1; J: TRBJ1-5; size: -; D: TRBD1; DNA: TGCGCCAGCAGTCAAACAGGGACAGGGGGCTTTCAGCCCCAGCATTTT; CDR3: CASSQTGTGGFQPQHF
V: TRBV4-3; J: TRBJ1-2; size: -; D: TRBD1; DNA: TGCGCCAGCAGCCAGAGAGTTCCGGGACAGGTAAACTATGGCTACACCTTC; CDR3: CASSQRVPGQVNYGYTF
V: TRBV5-4; J: TRBJ1-3; size: -; D: -; DNA: TGTGCCAGCAGATCAGATCGGGCTGGAAACACCATATATTTT; CDR3: CASRSDRAGNTIYF
V: TRBV11-3; J: TRBJ2-7; size: -; D: TRBD2; DNA: TGTGCCAGCAGCACAACAGCGGGGGCAACCTACGAGCAGTACTTC; CDR3: CASSTTAGATYEQYF
V: TRBV6-5; J: TRBJ2-3; size: -; D: TRBD1; DNA: TGTGCCAGCAGTTACCAGGGGGCGCGGGACACAGATACGCAGTATTTT; CDR3: CASSYQGARDTDTQYF
V: TRBV7-3; J: TRBJ2-1; size: -; D: -; DNA: TGTGCCAGCAAACTCAGGGGAAGACACAATGAGCAGTTCTTC; CDR3: CASKLRGRHNEQFF
V: TRBV6-1; J: TRBJ1-2; size: -; D: TRBD1; DNA: TGTGCCAGCAGTCGCATCGACGGGACAGAGTATGGCTACACCTTC; CDR3: CASSRIDGTEYGYTF
V: TRBV6-6; J: TRBJ2-7; size: -; D: TRBD1; DNA: TGTGCCAGCACCGAGGACAGGGGAGAGCTCTACGAGCAGTACTTC; CDR3: CASTEDRGELYEQYF
V: TRBV5-1; J: TRBJ2-6; size: -; D: -; DNA: TGCGCCAGCAGCCAGTCATCTGGGGCCAACGTCCTGACTTTC; CDR3: CASSQSSGANVLTF
V: TRBV9; J: TRBJ2-2; size: -; D: TRBD1; DNA: TGTGCCAGCAGCGTACCAAAAACGTTACAGGGGGCGTGGACCGGGGAGCTGTTTTTT; CDR3: CASSVPKTLQGAWTGELFF
V: TRBV7-3; J: TRBJ1-6; size: -; D: -; DNA: TGTGCCAGCAGCGCCTCGGGAAGGAATTCACCCCTCCACTTT; CDR3: CASSASGRNSPLHF
V: TRBV4-1; J: TRBJ1-1; size: -; D: -; DNA: TGCGCCAGCAGCCAAGCGGAGATGAACACTGAAGCTTTCTTT; CDR3: CASSQAEMNTEAFF
V: TRBV15; J: TRBJ2-7; size: -; D: -; DNA: TGTGCCACCAGCAGAGATCGTGGCAGGGGAATTTACGAGCAGTACTTC; CDR3: CATSRDRGRGIYEQYF
V: TRBV19; J: TRBJ2-7; size: few; D: TRBD1; DNA: TGTGCCGGGAATGACAGGGTCCAGCAGTACTTC; CDR3: CAGNDRVQQYF
V: TRBV29-1; J: TRBJ2-2; size: -; D: -; DNA: TGCAGCGTTTTTATTTATGCGAAAAGTGACACCGGGGAGCTGTTTTTT; CDR3: CSVFIYAKSDTGELFF
V: TRBV4-3; J: TRBJ2-3; size: -; D: TRBD2; DNA: TGCGCCAGCAGCCAAGATATAGGTAGCGGGGCGGGGGATACGCAGTATTTT; CDR3: CASSQDIGSGAGDTQYF
V: TRBV19; J: TRBJ1-1; size: -; D: -; DNA: TGTGCCAGTAGCCGGACGAGGGGGACTGAAGCTTTCTTT; CDR3: CASSRTRGTEAFF
V: TRBV7-2; J: TRBJ2-3; size: -; D: -; DNA: TGTGCCAGCACTTACGGAGGACTCCTCCACACAGATACGCAGTATTTT; CDR3: CASTYGGLLHTDTQYF
V: TRBV18; J: TRBJ1-3; size: -; D: -; DNA: TGTGCCAGCTCATATACGGACACTCTCCCTGGAAACACCATATATTTT; CDR3: CASSYTDTLPGNTIYF
V: TRBV5-1; J: TRBJ2-3; size: once; D: TRBD2; DNA: TGCGCCAGCAGCAAGTCTATGGGGGGGGGAGATACGCAGTATTTT; CDR3: CASSKSMGGGDTQYF
V: TRBV5-1; J: TRBJ2-2; size: -; D: -; DNA: TGCGCCAGCAGCTCGGACCCTCCGGGGACGAACACCGGGGAGCTGTTTTTT; CDR3: CASSSDPPGTNTGELFF
V: TRBV9; J: TRBJ2-4; size: -; D: TRBD1; DNA: TGTGCCAGCAGCGGCTTACAGGGGGGCTTAGCCAAAAACATTCAGTACTTC; CDR3: CASSGLQGGLAKNIQYF
V: TRBV27; J: TRBJ2-7; size: -; D: TRBD2; DNA: TGTGCCAGCAGAATAACCGGGACTAGCGGGATCCTATTTGCCGAGCAGTACTTC; CDR3: CASRITGTSGILFAEQYF
V: TRBV4-1; J: TRBJ1-5; size: -; D: TRBD1; DNA: TGCGCCAGCAGCCAGGGACAGGGCTATAGCAATCAGCCCCAGCATTTT; CDR3: CASSQGQGYSNQPQHF
V: TRBV28; J: TRBJ2-1; size: -; D: TRBD2; DNA: TGTGCCAGCAGTTTCTATAGCGGGACGGGAGCTTCCTACAATGAGCAGTTCTTC; CDR3: CASSFYSGTGASYNEQFF
V: TRBV19; J: TRBJ2-7; size: -; D: -; DNA: TGTGCCAGTAGTATAACCCCAGGTTACGAGCAGTACTTC; CDR3: CASSITPGYEQYF
V: TRBV6-4; J: TRBJ2-3; size: -; D: TRBD2; DNA: TGTGCCAGCAGTGAAGGACTAGCGGGGCCAGATACGCAGTATTTT; CDR3: CASSEGLAGPDTQYF
V: TRBV27; J: TRBJ1-4; size: -; D: -; DNA: TGTGCCAGCACCTCGGGGTCTCGGGAAAAACTGTTTTTT; CDR3: CASTSGSREKLFF
V: TRBV19; J: TRBJ2-1; size: few; D: -; DNA: TGTGCCAGCGGTTGGGGGGACCGAGGAAATGAGCAGTTCTTC; CDR3: CASGWGDRGNEQFF
V: TRBV7-6; J: TRBJ1-1; size: -; D: -; DNA: TGTGCCAGCAGCTTAACGGCAGGGACTTCGGGGGCTTTCTTT; CDR3: CASSLTAGTSGAFF
V: TRBV6-5; J: TRBJ2-7; size: -; D: -; DNA: TGTGCCAGCAGTTACTCGGCATTTACAGGGCTAGAGCAGTACTTC; CDR3: CASSYSAFTGLEQYF
V: TRBV5-4; J: TRBJ2-7; size: -; D: -; DNA: TGTGCCAGCAGCTTGGATGCGACAGGAATCTACGAGCAGTACTTC; CDR3: CASSLDATGIYEQYF
V: TRBV6-5; J: TRBJ1-2; size: few; D: TRBD1; DNA: TGTGCCAGCAGTTACACAGGGGAAGGCTACACCTTC; CDR3: CASSYTGEGYTF
V: TRBV29-1; J: TRBJ1-2; size: -; D: TRBD1; DNA: TGCAGCGTTGGGACAGGGGGCACCTATGGCTACACCTTC; CDR3: CSVGTGGTYGYTF
V: TRBV9; J: TRBJ2-3; size: -; D: -; DNA: TGTGCCAGCGGAACAGGTTCTCTCACAGATACGCAGTATTTT; CDR3: CASGTGSLTDTQYF
V: TRBV27; J: TRBJ2-2; size: -; D: -; DNA: TGTGCCAGCTACCCGCGCATGGGAGCCGGGGAGCTGTTTTTT; CDR3: CASYPRMGAGELFF
V: TRBV5-4; J: TRBJ2-3; size: -; D: TRBD2; DNA: TGTGCCAGCACCAAACAGCGGGGGAAAGCAGATACGCAGTATTTT; CDR3: CASTKQRGKADTQYF
V: TRBV6-1; J: TRBJ1-5; size: -; D: -; DNA: TGTGCCAGCAGTGAATTTGGGGCAGGGGATAGCAATCAGCCCCAGCATTTT; CDR3: CASSEFGAGDSNQPQHF
V: TRBV7-8; J: TRBJ2-7; size: -; D: -; DNA: TGTGCCAGCAGCTCGAGTGGCGGGGGCCCCTACGAGCAGTACTTC; CDR3: CASSSSGGGPYEQYF
V: TRBV18; J: TRBJ2-7; size: few; D: TRBD2; DNA: TGTGCCAGCTCACCACCGTCAATCGGAGCGGGGGAGCAGTACTTC; CDR3: CASSPPSIGAGEQYF
V: TRBV9; J: TRBJ2-1; size: -; D: -; DNA: TGTGCCAGCAGCGTTCGGGTCGCGGGGTCGCGCAATGAGCAGTTCTTC; CDR3: CASSVRVAGSRNEQFF
V: TRBV28; J: TRBJ2-7; size: -; D: TRBD1; DNA: TGTGCCAGCATGAGCTATGGACAGGGGTACGAGCAGTACTTC; CDR3: CASMSYGQGYEQYF
V: TRBV11-3; J: TRBJ2-3; size: -; D: TRBD1; DNA: TGTGCCAGCAGCTTCCAGACAGGGCAAAGGGATACGCAGTATTTT; CDR3: CASSFQTGQRDTQYF
V: TRBV7-9; J: TRBJ2-3; size: -; D: TRBD2; DNA: TGTGCCAGCAGCCCCCGTCGGGTTAGCGGGATGTCTTTGGATACGCAGTATTTT; CDR3: CASSPRRVSGMSLDTQYF
V: TRBV5-4; J: TRBJ2-5; size: -; D: -; DNA: TGTGCCAGCAGTGTGGGGGGTTCCCAAGAGACCCAGTACTTC; CDR3: CASSVGGSQETQYF
V: TRBV10-3; J: TRBJ2-2; size: -; D: TRBD2; DNA: TGTGCCATCACCCTAGCGGCGAACACCGGGGAGCTGTTTTTT; CDR3: CAITLAANTGELFF
V: TRBV7-8; J: TRBJ2-3; size: once; D: -; DNA: TGTGCCAGCAGCTTAGTAGGGGCGACAGCTTATAGCACAGATACGCAGTATTTT; CDR3: CASSLVGATAYSTDTQYF
V: TRBV4-1; J: TRBJ2-2; size: -; D: TRBD1; DNA: TGCGCCAGCAGCCAAGCGTGGGGACAGGGGGTTGCCGGGGAGCTGTTTTTT; CDR3: CASSQAWGQGVAGELFF
V: TRBV2; J: TRBJ2-2; size: -; D: -; DNA: TGTGCCAGCAGTGAATCAGGGTACCAAAACACCGGGGAGCTGTTTTTT; CDR3: CASSESGYQNTGELFF
V: TRBV18; J: TRBJ1-2; size: once; D: -; DNA: TGTGCCAGCTCACCAGAGCTCTATGGCTACACCTTC; CDR3: CASSPELYGYTF